One TCR beta chain is described in this entry. Its binding antigen is unknown. No base-level quality is on record; no much larger clone is a single base apart. This sample is drawn from a study of blood T cell repertoires in COVID-19 (TCRdb year 2020). A note on the overall study: Samples from collaborators originated in the United States, Italy and Spain and spanned both the acute and convalescent phases of COVID-19. The material from the prospective study consisted of cDNA or gDNA derived from T cells, B-cell-depleted T cells, or PBMCs. Subjects who had been exposed to COVID-19, were actively infected with it, or had recovered from it provided the deeply sampled blood TCRbeta repertoires that made up the dataset. The repertoires were released in a freely available public database intended as a resource for research on the immune response to SARS-CoV-2. The samples were drawn from the first 160 participants of the ongoing ImmuneRACE study and from about 1,200 subjects provided by 6 global collaborators. Nearly every sample came with metadata listing a de-identified subject ID, COVID-19 status, age in years and sex. HLA class I and class II types, where available, came from metadata supplied by the sample provider rather than from assay-based typing.

Study-level results and caveats: How much clinical and demographic metadata was included differed by source and by participant, and the metadata was provided uncurated.

Collaborating institutions collected whole blood in K2EDTA tubes following their own protocols. For TCRbeta analysis, collaborator samples were shipped as frozen whole blood, as isolated PBMCs, or as DNA extracted from either sample type. The junction shows trimming of 7 bases on V and 0 bases on J, plus 15 bases between the germline ends. Sequences GTSNPN (CDR1) and SVGIG (CDR2) are obtained from the germline V gene (reference sequence). From cysteine to phenylalanine, the CDR3 is 14 amino acids long. Of all the DNA, just the CDR3 is kept, 42 bases in frame from base 1. TCRbeta CDR3 regions were amplified from genomic DNA by means of the immunoSEQ Assay, a bias-controlled multiplex PCR. The published analysis was carried out like this. Within the assay, amplification of reference gene primers was used to estimate how many nucleated cells each sample contained. To quantify the absolute abundance of each unique TCRbeta CDR3 rearrangement, sequence reads were collapsed and filtered. For each sample, productive Simpson clonality was calculated as the square root of Simpson's diversity index over productive rearrangements. TCRdb carries this immuneACCESS record with in-frame sequences only. Its versions omit some clonotypes, under half of them owing to an unresolved V gene in the studies checked, with the rest unexplained. That table is the source of V, J and clone size, and D and trimming were worked out from the DNA. The sample table shows about 140,000 clones, and around 84% are seen once. The top ten clonotypes cover more than 5% of the sample.

Sequencing was carried out using peripheral blood. The TCR originated in a human donor in a cohort sampled during active COVID-19. The rearrangement joined TRBV30 to TRBJ2-5; matching of 6 bases hints at TRBD1 as the D gene. The DNA reads TGTGCCTTTAAGAACAGGGCGTACCAAGAGACCCAGTACTTC. This codes for CAFKNRAYQETQYF.